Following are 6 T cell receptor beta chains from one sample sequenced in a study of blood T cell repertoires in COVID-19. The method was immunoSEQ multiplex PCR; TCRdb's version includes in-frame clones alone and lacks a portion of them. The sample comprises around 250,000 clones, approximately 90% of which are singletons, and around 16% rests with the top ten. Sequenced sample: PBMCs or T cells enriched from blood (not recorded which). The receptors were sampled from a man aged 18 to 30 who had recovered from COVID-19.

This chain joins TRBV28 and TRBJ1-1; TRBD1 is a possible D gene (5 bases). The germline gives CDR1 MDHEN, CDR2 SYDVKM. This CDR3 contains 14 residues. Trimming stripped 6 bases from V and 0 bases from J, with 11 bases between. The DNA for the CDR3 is TGTGCCAGCAGCCCCAGGGTAGTGAACACTGAAGCTTTCTTT. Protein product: CASSPRVVNTEAFF.

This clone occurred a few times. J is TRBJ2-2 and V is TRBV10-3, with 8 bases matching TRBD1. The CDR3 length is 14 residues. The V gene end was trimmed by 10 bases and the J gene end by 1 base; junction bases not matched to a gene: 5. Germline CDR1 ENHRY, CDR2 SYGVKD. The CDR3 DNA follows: TGTGCCACCGGGACAGGAGAGAACACCGGGGAGCTGTTTTTT. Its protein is CATGTGENTGELFF.

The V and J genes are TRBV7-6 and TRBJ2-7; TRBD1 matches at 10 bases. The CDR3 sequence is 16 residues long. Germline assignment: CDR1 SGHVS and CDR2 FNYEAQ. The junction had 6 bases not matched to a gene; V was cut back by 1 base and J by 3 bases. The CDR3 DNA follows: TGTGCCAGCAGCTTAGGGGGGACAGGGGATTACTACGAGCAGTACTTC. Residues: CASSLGGTGDYYEQYF. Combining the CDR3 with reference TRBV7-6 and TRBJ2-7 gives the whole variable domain GAGVSQSPRYKVTKRGQDVALRCDPISGHVSLYWYRQALGQGPEFLTYFNYEAQQDKSGLPNDRFSAERPEGSISTLTIQRTEQRDSAMYRCASSLGGTGDYYEQYFGPGTRLTVT.

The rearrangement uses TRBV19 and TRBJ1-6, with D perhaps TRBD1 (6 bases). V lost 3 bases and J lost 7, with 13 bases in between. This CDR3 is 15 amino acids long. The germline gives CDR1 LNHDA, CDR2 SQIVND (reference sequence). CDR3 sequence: CASSMAGARNSPLHF. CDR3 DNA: TGTGCCAGTAGTATGGCGGGGGCAAGGAATTCACCCCTCCACTTT.

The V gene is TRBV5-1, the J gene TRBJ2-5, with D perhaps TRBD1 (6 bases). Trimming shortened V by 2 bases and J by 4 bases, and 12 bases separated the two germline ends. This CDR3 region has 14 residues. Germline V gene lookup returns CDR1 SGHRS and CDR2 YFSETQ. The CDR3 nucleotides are TGCGCCAGCAGCTTTCCTGGGGGCCGAGAGACCCAGTACTTC. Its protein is CASSFPGGRETQYF.

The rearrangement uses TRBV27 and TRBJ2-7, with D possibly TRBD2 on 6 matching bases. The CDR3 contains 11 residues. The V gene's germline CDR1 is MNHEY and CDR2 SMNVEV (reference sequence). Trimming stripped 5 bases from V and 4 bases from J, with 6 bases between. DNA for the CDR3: TGTGCCAGCAGTGGAGGGTACGAGCAGTACTTC. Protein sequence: CASSGGYEQYF.